Detailed here is one T cell receptor (beta chain). These data originate in a study of blood T cell repertoires in COVID-19. For the study at large: PBMCs, B-cell-depleted T cells, or T cells were the source of the cDNA or gDNA that made up the material.

J lost 3 bases, V lost 3 bases, and 4 bases had no gene match. The germline gives CDR1 SGDLS, CDR2 YYNGEE. The CDR3 is 14 amino acids. Generated by immunoSEQ multiplex PCR, the TCRdb table keeps only in-frame clones and is missing some. The data hold 140,000 to 150,000 clones, with around four fifths observed a single time. The rearrangement joins TRBV9 to TRBJ2-7; 9 positions agree with TRBD1. Sequencing input: PBMCs or T cells enriched from blood (not recorded which). This receptor was taken from a woman in her thirties or forties who had recovered from COVID-19. Here the CDR3 DNA reads TGTGCCAGCAGCGAATCGGGACAGGGCTACGAGCAGTACTTC. This sequence encodes CASSESGQGYEQYF.